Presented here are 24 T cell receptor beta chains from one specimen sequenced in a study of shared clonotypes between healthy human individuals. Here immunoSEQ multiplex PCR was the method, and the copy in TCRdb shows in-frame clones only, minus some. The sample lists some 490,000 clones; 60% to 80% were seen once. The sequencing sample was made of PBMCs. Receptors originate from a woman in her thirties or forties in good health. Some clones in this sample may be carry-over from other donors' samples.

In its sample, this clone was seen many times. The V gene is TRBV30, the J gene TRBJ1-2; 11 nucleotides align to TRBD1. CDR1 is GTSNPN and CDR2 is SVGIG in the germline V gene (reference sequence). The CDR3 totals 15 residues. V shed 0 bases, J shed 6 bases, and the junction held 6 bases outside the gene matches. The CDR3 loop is CAWSVLGQGADGYTF. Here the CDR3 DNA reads TGTGCCTGGAGTGTCCTCGGACAGGGGGCGGATGGCTACACCTTC.

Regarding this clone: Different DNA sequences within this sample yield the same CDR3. In nucleotides, the CDR3 is TGTGCCAGCTCACCGCAGGGCCCAAACACTGAAGCTTTCTTT. Its protein is CASSPQGPNTEAFF. The V gene is TRBV18, the J gene TRBJ1-1, with D possibly TRBD1 on 5 matching bases. This CDR3 is 14 amino acids long. The V gene's germline CDR1 is KGHSH and CDR2 LQKENI. Trimming took off 3 bases at V and 2 bases at J, with 10 bases between the two ends.

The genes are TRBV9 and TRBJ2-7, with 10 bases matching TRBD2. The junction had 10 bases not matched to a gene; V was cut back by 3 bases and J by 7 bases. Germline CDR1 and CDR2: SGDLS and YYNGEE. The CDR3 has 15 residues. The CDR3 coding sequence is TGTGCCAGCAGCGGCCAGCGGGAGGGCCGAAGGGAGCAGTACTTC. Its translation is CASSGQREGRREQYF. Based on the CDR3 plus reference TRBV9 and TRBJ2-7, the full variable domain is DSGVTQTPKHLITATGQRVTLRCSPRSGDLSVYWYQQSLDQGLQFLIQYYNGEERAKGNILERFSAQQFPDLHSELNLSSLELGDSALYFCASSGQREGRREQYFGPGTRLTVT.

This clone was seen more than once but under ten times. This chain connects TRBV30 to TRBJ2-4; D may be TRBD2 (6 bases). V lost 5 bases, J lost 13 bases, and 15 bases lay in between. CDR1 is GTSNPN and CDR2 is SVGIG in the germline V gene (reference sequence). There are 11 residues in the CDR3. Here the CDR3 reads CAWAVGDWQYF. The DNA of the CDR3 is TGTGCCTGGGCCGTCGGGGACTGGCAGTACTTC. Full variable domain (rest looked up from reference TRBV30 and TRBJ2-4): SQTIHQWPATLVQPVGSPLSLECTVEGTSNPNLYWYRQAAGRGLQLLFYSVGIGQISSEVPQNLSASRPQDRQFILSSKKLLLSDSGFYLCAWAVGDWQYFGAGTRLSVL.

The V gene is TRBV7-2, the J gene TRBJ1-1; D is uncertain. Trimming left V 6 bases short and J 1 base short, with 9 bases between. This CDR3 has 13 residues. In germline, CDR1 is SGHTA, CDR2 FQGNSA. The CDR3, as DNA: TGTGCCAGCAGTGCAATTCAGAACACTGAAGCTTTCTTT. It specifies CASSAIQNTEAFF.

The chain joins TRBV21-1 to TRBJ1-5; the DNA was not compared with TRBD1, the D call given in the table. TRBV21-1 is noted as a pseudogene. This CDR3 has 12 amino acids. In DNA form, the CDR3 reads TGTGCCAGCAGCAATGTGGGCCAGCCCCAGCATTTT. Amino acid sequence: CASSNVGQPQHF.

CDR3 region: CASSTGTSGTYEQYF. CDR3 DNA sequence: TGCGCCAGCAGCACCGGGACTAGCGGGACCTACGAGCAGTACTTC. The chain couples TRBV5-1 to TRBJ2-7, with 13 bases lining up with TRBD2. Losses at the gene ends were 4 bases for V and 2 bases for J; bases not matched to a gene: 3. The CDR3 covers 15 residues. Germline CDR1 SGHRS, CDR2 YFSETQ.

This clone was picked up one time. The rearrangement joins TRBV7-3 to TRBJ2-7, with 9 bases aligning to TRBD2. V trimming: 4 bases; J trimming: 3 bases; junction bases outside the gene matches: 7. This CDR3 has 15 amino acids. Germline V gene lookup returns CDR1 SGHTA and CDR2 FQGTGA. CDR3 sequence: CASSSVAGESYEQYF. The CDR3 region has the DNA TGTGCCAGCAGCTCGGTAGCGGGAGAGAGCTACGAGCAGTACTTC.

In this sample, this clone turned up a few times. The CDR3 is CAISEVRGDSSYEQYF. The CDR3 DNA follows: TGTGCCATCAGTGAGGTACGGGGGGACAGCTCCTACGAGCAGTACTTC. The chain has TRBV10-3 and TRBJ2-7, with D possibly called TRBD1 or TRBD2 (7 bases each). CDR3 size: 16 residues. CDR1 is ENHRY and CDR2 is SYGVKD in the germline V gene. V was cut by 2 bases and J by 0 bases, with 14 bases left in between.

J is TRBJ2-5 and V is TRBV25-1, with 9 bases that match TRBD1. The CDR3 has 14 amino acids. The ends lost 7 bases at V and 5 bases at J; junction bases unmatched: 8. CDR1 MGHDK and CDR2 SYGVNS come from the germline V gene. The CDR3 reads CASNPGQGLETQYF. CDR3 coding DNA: TGTGCCAGCAACCCGGGACAGGGCCTCGAGACCCAGTACTTC.

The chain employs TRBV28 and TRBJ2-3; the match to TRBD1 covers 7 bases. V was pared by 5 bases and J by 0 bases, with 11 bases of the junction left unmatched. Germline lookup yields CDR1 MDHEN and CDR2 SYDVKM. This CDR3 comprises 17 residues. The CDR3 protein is CASSPPPTGWSTDTQYF. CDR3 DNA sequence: TGTGCCAGCAGTCCCCCCCCGACAGGGTGGAGCACAGATACGCAGTATTTT.

The CDR3 DNA reads TGTGCCAGCAGCTCCCGGCCAGGGGTCCCTGAAGCTTTCTTT. Protein product: CASSSRPGVPEAFF. The genes are TRBV7-2 and TRBJ1-1, with TRBD1 as a possible D gene (6 bases). The CDR3 contains 14 residues. V gave up 4 bases and J gave up 6 bases, with 15 bases separating them. Germline lookup yields CDR1 SGHTA and CDR2 FQGNSA.

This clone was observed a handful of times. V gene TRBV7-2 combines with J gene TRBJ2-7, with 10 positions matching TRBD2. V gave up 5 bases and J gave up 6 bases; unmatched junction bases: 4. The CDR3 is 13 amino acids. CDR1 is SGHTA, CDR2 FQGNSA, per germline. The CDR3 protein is CASSRGLASEQYF. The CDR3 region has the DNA TGTGCCAGCAGCCGGGGACTAGCGAGCGAGCAGTACTTC.

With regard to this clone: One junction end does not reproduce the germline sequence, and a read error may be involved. The CDR3 here is CANSEERTGLYGYTF. Here the CDR3 DNA reads TGTGCCAACAGTGAAGAGCGGACAGGGCTTTATGGCTACACCTTC. This chain links TRBV2 with TRBJ1-2; 8 positions agree with TRBD1. The CDR3 spans 15 residues. The germline gives CDR1 SNHLY, CDR2 FYNNEI.

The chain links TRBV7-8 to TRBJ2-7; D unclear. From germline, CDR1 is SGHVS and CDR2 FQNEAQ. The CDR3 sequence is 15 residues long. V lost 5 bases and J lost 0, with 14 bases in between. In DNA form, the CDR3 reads TGTGCCAGCAGCCTAGGACCTATGAGCTCCTACGAGCAGTACTTC. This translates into CASSLGPMSSYEQYF.

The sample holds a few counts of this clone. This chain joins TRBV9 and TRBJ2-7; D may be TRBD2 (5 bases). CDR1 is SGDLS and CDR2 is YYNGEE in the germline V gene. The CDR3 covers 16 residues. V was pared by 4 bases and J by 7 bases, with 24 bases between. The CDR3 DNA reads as TGTGCCAGCAGCCCCGTGGCGGGCTATCGCGGTGGTGAGCAGTACTTC. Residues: CASSPVAGYRGGEQYF.

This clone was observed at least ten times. The CDR3 spells CASSFRQSYEQYF. CDR3 sequence (DNA): TGTGCCAGCAGCTTTCGACAGTCCTACGAGCAGTACTTC. The gene calls are TRBV5-4 and TRBJ2-7; weak D call: TRBD1 (5 bases). Trimming removed 2 bases at V and 1 base at J, with 7 bases between. CDR1 SGHNT and CDR2 YYREEE come from the germline V gene (reference sequence). This CDR3 region has 13 residues.

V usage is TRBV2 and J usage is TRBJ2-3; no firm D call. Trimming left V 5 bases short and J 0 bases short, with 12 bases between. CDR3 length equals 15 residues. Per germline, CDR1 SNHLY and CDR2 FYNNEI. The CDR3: CASSYDLPSTDTQYF. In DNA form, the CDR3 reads TGTGCCAGCAGTTACGACTTACCTAGCACAGATACGCAGTATTTT.

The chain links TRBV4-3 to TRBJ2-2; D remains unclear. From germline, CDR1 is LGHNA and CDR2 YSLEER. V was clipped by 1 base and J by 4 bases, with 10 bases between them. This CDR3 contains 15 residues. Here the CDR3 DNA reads TGCGCCAGCAGCCAAGCCCTACGACGCACCGGGGAGCTGTTTTTT. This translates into CASSQALRRTGELFF.

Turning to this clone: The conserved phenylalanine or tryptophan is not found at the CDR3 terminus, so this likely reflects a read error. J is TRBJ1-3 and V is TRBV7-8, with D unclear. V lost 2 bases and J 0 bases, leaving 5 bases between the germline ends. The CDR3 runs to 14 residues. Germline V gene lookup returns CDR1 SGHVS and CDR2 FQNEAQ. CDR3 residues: CASSLPVSGNTIYS. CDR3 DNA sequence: TGTGCCAGCAGCTTACCCGTCTCTGGAAACACCATATATTCT.

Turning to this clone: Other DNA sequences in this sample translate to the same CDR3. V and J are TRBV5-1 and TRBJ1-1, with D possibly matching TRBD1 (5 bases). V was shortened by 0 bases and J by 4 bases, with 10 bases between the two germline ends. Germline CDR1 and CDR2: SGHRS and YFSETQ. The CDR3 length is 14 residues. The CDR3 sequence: CASSLAGGPTEAFF. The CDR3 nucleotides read TGCGCCAGCAGCTTGGCCGGGGGACCCACTGAAGCTTTCTTT.

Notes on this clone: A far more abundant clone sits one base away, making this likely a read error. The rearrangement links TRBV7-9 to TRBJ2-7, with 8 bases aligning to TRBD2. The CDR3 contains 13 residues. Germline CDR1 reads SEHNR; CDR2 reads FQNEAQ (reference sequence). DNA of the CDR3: TGTGCCGGCAGCCCCCGGGAGGGGTACGAGCAGTACTTC. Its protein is CAGSPREGYEQYF. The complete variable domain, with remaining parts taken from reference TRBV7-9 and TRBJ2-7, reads DTGVSQNPRHKITKRGQNVTFRCDPISEHNRLYWYRQTLGQGPEFLTYFQNEAQLEKSRLLSDRFSAERPKGSFSTLEIQRTEQGDSAMYLCAGSPREGYEQYFGPGTRLTVT.

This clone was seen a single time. The CDR3: CASSQDREGGYTF. The CDR3 DNA is TGCGCCAGCAGCCAAGACAGGGAGGGCGGCTACACCTTC. The chain is built from TRBV4-1 and TRBJ1-2; possibly TRBD1 for D (5 bases). Germline V gene sequence: CDR1 MGHRA, CDR2 YSYEKL. The CDR3 runs to 13 residues. The V end was cut by 0 bases, the J end by 8 bases, with 10 bases between.

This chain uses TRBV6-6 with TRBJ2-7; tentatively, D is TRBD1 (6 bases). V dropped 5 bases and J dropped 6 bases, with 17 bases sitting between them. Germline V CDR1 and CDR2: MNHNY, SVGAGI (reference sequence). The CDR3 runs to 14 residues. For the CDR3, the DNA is TGTGCCAGCAGTGGCTGGGGGACATTGGGCGAGCAGTACTTC. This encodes CASSGWGTLGEQYF.